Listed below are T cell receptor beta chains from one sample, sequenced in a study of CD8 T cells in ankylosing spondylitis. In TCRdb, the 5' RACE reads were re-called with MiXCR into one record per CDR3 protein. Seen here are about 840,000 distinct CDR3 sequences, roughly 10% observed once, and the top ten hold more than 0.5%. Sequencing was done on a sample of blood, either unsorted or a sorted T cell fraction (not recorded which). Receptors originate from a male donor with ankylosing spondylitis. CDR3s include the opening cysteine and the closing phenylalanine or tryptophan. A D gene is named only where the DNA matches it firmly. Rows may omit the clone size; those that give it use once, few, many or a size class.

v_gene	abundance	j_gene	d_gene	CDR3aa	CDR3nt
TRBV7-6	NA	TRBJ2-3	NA	CASSLTGPTTDTQYF	TGTGCCAGCAGCTTGACGGGACCTACGACAGATACGCAGTATTTT
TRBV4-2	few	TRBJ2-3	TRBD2	CASSQDPSGGLRDTQYF	TGTGCCAGCAGCCAAGATCCTAGCGGGGGCCTCCGAGATACGCAGTATTTT
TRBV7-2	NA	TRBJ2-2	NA	CASSFGMVDTGELFF	TGTGCCAGCAGCTTCGGGATGGTAGACACCGGGGAGCTGTTTTTT
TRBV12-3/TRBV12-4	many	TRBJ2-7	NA	CASSYRDEQYF	TGTGCCAGCAGTTACAGGGACGAGCAGTACTTC
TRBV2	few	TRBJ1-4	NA	CASNLSRDEKLFF	TGTGCCAGCAACCTGAGCAGGGACGAAAAACTGTTTTTT
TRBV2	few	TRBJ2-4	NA	CASKTDENIQYF	TGTGCCAGTAAGACAGATGAAAACATTCAGTACTTC
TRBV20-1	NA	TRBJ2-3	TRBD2	CSAISGDSTDTQYF	TGCAGTGCTATAAGCGGGGACAGCACAGATACGCAGTATTTT
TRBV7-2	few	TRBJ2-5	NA	CASSFSSDRETQYF	TGTGCCAGCAGCTTTTCTAGCGATCGGGAGACCCAGTACTTC
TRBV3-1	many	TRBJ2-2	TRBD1	CASSTRQGNAGELFF	TGTGCCAGCAGCACCCGACAGGGGAATGCCGGGGAGCTGTTTTTT
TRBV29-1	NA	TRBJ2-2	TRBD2	CSVTRLAGGSDTGELFF	TGCAGCGTAACCCGACTAGCGGGAGGGTCGGACACCGGGGAGCTGTTTTTT
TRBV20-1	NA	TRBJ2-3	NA	CSSEGNPDTQYF	TGCAGCTCAGAGGGGAATCCGGATACGCAGTATTTT
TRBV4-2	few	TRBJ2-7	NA	CASSRDSGTYEQYF	TGTGCCAGCAGCCGAGATAGCGGAACCTACGAGCAGTACTTC
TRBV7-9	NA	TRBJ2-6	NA	CASSLATRWSGANVLTF	TGTGCCAGCAGCTTAGCTACCAGATGGTCTGGGGCCAACGTCCTGACTTTC
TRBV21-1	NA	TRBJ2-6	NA	CASSRRTSGANVLTF	TGTGCCAGCAGCAGACGTACCTCTGGGGCCAACGTCCTGACTTTC
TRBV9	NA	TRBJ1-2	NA	CASSETTASRIGYTF	TGTGCCAGCAGCGAGACGACAGCGTCGCGGATCGGCTACACCTTC
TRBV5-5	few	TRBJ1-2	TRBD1	CASSLWGRGYYGYTF	TGTGCCAGCAGCTTGTGGGGCAGGGGGTACTATGGCTACACCTTC
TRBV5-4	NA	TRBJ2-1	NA	CASSSGQHNEQFF	TGTGCCAGCAGCTCTGGACAGCACAATGAGCAGTTCTTC
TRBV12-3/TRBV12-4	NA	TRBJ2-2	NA	CASNYRQPNTGELFF	TGTGCCAGCAATTACAGGCAACCGAACACCGGGGAGCTGTTTTTT
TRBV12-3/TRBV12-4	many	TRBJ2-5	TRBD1	CASSFLEGTGGETQYF	TGTGCCAGCAGTTTCCTCGAAGGGACAGGGGGGGAGACCCAGTACTTC
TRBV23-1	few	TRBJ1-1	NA	CASSQSGRDITEAFF	TGCGCCAGCAGTCAATCGGGGAGGGATATCACTGAAGCTTTCTTT
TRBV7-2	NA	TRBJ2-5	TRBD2	CASSLGVSGGQETQYF	TGTGCCAGCAGCTTAGGGGTTAGCGGGGGCCAAGAGACCCAGTACTTC
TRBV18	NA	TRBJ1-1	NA	CASSPAGIVTEAFF	TGTGCCAGCTCCCCGGCAGGAATTGTCACTGAAGCTTTCTTT
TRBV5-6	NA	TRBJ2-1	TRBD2	CASSLRGVLSYNEQFF	TGTGCCAGCAGCTTGCGGGGGGTCCTATCCTACAATGAGCAGTTCTTC
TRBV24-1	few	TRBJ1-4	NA	CATSRGGGEKLFF	TGTGCCACCAGTCGGGGAGGAGGTGAAAAACTGTTTTTT
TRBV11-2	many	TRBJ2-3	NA	CASSWPGTDTQYF	TGTGCCAGCAGCTGGCCGGGTACAGATACGCAGTATTTT
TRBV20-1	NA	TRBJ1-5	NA	CSARRQLNQPQHF	TGCAGTGCTAGACGGCAGCTCAATCAGCCCCAGCATTTT
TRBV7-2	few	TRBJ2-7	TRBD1	CASGTGLPYEQYF	TGTGCCAGTGGGACAGGGCTCCCCTACGAGCAGTACTTC
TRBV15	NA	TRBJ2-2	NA	CATSRTGVIGELFF	TGTGCCACCAGCAGGACGGGGGTTATAGGGGAGCTGTTTTTT
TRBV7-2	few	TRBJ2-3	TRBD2	CASSLNRLAGAGTQYF	TGTGCCAGCAGCTTAAATAGGCTAGCGGGAGCGGGTACGCAGTATTTT
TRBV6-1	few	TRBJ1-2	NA	CASRRPTVNYGYTF	TGTGCCAGCAGAAGACCGACAGTTAACTATGGCTACACCTTC
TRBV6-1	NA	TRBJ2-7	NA	CASRKGQGSYEQYF	TGTGCCAGCAGGAAGGGGCAGGGTTCCTACGAGCAGTACTTC
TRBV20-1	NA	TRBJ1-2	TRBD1	CSAWATGVKDGYTF	TGCAGTGCTTGGGCTACAGGGGTCAAGGATGGCTACACCTTC
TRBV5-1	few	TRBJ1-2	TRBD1	CASSPGQDGYTF	TGCGCCAGCAGCCCGGGACAGGATGGCTACACCTTC
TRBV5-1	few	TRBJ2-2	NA	CASSLEDYSGELFF	TGCGCCAGCAGCTTGGAGGACTATAGCGGGGAGCTGTTTTTT
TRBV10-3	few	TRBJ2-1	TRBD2	CAISGREGHYNEQFF	TGTGCCATCAGTGGGCGGGAGGGCCACTACAATGAGCAGTTCTTC
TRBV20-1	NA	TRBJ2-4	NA	CSALKGGSAKNIQYF	TGCAGTGCCCTAAAGGGGGGGAGCGCCAAAAACATTCAGTACTTC
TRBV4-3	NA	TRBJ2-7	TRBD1	CASSQATGLEQYF	TGCGCCAGCAGCCAAGCGACAGGGCTCGAGCAGTACTTC
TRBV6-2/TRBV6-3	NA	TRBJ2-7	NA	CASSYGDRVNF	TGTGCCAGCAGTTACGGGGACCGGGTGAACTTC
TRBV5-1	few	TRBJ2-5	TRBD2	CASSQRLAGVGETQYF	TGCGCCAGCAGCCAACGACTAGCGGGCGTGGGCGAGACCCAGTACTTC
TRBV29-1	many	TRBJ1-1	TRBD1	CSVVPGTVIPLNTEAFF	TGCAGCGTGGTCCCCGGGACAGTTATCCCCTTGAACACTGAAGCTTTCTTT
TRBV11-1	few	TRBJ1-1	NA	CASSMEQPSNTEAFF	TGTGCCAGCAGCATGGAACAGCCATCCAACACTGAAGCTTTCTTT
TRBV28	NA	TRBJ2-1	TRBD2	CASSLPPGLAGYYNEQFF	TGTGCCAGCAGTTTGCCACCGGGGCTAGCGGGGTACTACAATGAGCAGTTCTTC
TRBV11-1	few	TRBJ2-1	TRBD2	CASSSQPGLAGVSGRDEQFF	TGTGCCAGCAGCTCCCAGCCGGGACTAGCGGGAGTAAGTGGCCGGGATGAGCAGTTCTTC
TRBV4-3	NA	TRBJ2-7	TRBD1	CASSQRQGVWEQYF	TGCGCCAGCAGCCAGCGACAGGGGGTGTGGGAGCAGTACTTC
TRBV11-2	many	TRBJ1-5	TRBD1	CASSSYRGKSNQPQHF	TGTGCCAGCAGCTCATACAGGGGAAAGAGCAATCAGCCCCAGCATTTT
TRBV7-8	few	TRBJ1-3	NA	CASSLVRGGGNTIYF	TGTGCCAGCAGCTTAGTTAGGGGTGGTGGAAACACCATATATTTT
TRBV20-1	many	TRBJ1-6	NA	CSARSGFSPLHF	TGCAGTGCTAGATCGGGTTTTTCACCCCTCCACTTT
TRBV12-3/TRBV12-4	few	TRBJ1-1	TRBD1	CASSYRGLTTEAFF	TGTGCCAGCAGTTACAGGGGTCTAACGACTGAAGCTTTCTTT
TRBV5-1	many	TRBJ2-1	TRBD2	CASSSSWTSVYNEQFF	TGCGCCAGCAGCTCGTCTTGGACTAGCGTCTACAATGAGCAGTTCTTC
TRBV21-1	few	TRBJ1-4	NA	CASSKVEPRDRGEKLFF	TGTGCCAGCAGCAAAGTGGAACCCCGGGACAGGGGTGAAAAACTGTTTTTT
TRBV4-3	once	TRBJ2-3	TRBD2	CASSHVTSGTFTDTQYF	TGCGCCAGCAGCCACGTTACTAGCGGGACCTTCACAGATACGCAGTATTTT
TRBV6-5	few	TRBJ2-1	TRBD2	CASSSLAGGPYNEQFF	TGTGCCAGCAGTTCCCTAGCGGGAGGTCCCTACAATGAGCAGTTCTTC
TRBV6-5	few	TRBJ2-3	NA	CASSTRTGKAGADTQYF	TGTGCCAGCAGTACTAGGACGGGAAAGGCCGGAGCAGATACGCAGTATTTT
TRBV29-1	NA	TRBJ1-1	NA	CSVGGDSWNTEAFF	TGCAGCGTCGGGGGAGACAGCTGGAACACTGAAGCTTTCTTT
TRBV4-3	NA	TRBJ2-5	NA	CASSQGRSFKTQYF	TGCGCCAGCAGCCAAGGCAGGTCTTTTAAGACCCAGTACTTC
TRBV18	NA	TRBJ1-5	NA	CASSPPSGLSNQPQHF	TGTGCCAGCTCACCACCTTCAGGGTTGAGCAATCAGCCCCAGCATTTT
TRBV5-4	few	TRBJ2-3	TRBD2	CASSLTAGGTRADTQYF	TGTGCCAGCAGCTTAACGGCGGGGGGGACTAGGGCAGATACGCAGTATTTT
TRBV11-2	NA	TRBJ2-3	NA	CASARGSLADTQYF	TGTGCCAGCGCAAGGGGGTCGCTCGCAGATACGCAGTATTTT